Reported below is one T cell receptor (beta chain). This sample was taken from a study of CD8+CD57+ T cells in acquired aplastic anemia. CD8+CD57+ cell expansion, shown by flow cytometry, had occurred in the patients selected for sequencing. For CDR3 and TCR beta VDJ profiling, genomic DNA was the template used. TCRdb passed the reads through MiXCR, listing each CDR3 protein once. The sample has some 140,000 distinct CDR3 sequences, about 52% seen once. Germline assignment: CDR1 SNHLY and CDR2 FYNNEI. Trimming at V came to 1 base and at J to 12 bases, leaving 9 bases not matched to a gene. The CDR3 totals 13 residues.

The chain uses TRBV2 and TRBJ2-7; TRBD1 matches at 7 bases. The sequenced material came from sorted CD4+, CD8+, or CD8+CD57+ T cells (not recorded which) from PBMCs. This sequence originates from a human donor with aplastic anemia. The CDR3 loop is CASSEEGTADRYF. CDR3 nucleotides: TGTGCCAGCAGTGAAGAAGGGACAGCGGATAGGTACTTC.